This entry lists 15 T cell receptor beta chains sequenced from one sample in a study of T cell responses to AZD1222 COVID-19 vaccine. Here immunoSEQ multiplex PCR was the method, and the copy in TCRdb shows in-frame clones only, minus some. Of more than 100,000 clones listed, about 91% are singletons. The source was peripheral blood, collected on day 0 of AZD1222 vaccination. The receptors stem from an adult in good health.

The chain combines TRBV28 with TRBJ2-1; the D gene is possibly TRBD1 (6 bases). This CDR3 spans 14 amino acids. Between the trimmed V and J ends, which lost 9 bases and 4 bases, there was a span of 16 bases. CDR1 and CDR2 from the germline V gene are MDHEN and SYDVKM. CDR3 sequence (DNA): TGTGCCAGTACTTCCGGGACAAAATACAATGAGCAGTTCTTC. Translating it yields CASTSGTKYNEQFF. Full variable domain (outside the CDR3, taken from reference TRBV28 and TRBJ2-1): DVKVTQSSRYLVKRTGEKVFLECVQDMDHENMFWYRQDPGLGLRLIYFSYDVKMKEKGDIPEGYSVSREKKERFSLILESASTNQTSMYLCASTSGTKYNEQFFGPGTRLTVL.

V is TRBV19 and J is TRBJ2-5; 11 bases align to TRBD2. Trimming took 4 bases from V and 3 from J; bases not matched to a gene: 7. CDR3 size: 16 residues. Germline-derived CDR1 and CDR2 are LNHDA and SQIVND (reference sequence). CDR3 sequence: CASSNAGTSGKETQYF. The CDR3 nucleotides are TGTGCCAGTAGTAACGCCGGGACTAGCGGAAAAGAGACCCAGTACTTC.

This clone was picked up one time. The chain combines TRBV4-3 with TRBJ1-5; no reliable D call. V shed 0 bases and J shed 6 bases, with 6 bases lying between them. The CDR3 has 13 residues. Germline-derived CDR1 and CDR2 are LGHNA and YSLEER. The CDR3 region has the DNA TGCGCCAGCAGCCAAGAGGTGGGTCAGCCCCAGCATTTT. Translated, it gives CASSQEVGQPQHF.

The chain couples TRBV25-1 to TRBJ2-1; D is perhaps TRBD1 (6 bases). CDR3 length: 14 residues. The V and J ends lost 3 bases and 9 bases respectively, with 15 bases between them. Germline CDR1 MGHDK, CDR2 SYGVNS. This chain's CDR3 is CASSDLGARSEQFF. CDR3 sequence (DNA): TGTGCCAGCAGTGATCTGGGGGCGCGAAGTGAGCAGTTCTTC. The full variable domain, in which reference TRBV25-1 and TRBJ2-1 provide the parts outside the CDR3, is EADIYQTPRYLVIGTGKKITLECSQTMGHDKMYWYQQDPGMELHLIHYSYGVNSTEKGDLSSESTVSRIRTEHFPLTLESARPSHTSQYLCASSDLGARSEQFFGPGTRLTVL.

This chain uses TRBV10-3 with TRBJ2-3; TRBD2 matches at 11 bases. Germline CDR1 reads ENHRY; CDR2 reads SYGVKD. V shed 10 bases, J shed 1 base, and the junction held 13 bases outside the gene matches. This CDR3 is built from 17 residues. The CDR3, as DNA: TGTGCCACCGTACCCGTTCTAGCGGGGGGTGGCACAGATACGCAGTATTTT. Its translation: CATVPVLAGGGTDTQYF.

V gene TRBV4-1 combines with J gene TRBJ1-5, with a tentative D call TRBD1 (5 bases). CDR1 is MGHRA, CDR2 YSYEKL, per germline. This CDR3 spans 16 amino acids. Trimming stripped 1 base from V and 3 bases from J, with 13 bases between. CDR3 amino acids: CASSQGSGGTNQPQHF. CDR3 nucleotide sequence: TGCGCCAGCAGCCAAGGGTCGGGGGGTACCAATCAGCCCCAGCATTTT.

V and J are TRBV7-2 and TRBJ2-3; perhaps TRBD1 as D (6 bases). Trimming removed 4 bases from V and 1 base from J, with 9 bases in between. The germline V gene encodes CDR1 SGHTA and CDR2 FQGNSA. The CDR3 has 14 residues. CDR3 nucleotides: TGTGCCAGCAGCTCCTGGACAGGCACAGATACGCAGTATTTT. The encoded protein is CASSSWTGTDTQYF. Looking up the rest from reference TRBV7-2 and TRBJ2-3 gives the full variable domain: GAGVSQSPSNKVTEKGKDVELRCDPISGHTALYWYRQSLGQGLEFLIYFQGNSAPDKSGLPSDRFSAERTGGSVSTLTIQRTQQEDSAVYLCASSSWTGTDTQYFGPGTRLTVL.

Here the CDR3 reads CASQRRDAGNQPQHF. The CDR3, as DNA: TGTGCCAGCCAGAGGAGGGACGCGGGTAATCAGCCCCAGCATTTT. J is TRBJ1-5 and V is TRBV5-8, with D possibly matching TRBD1 (5 bases). The CDR3 loop spans 15 amino acids. Per the germline V gene, CDR1 is SGHTS and CDR2 is YDEGEE. The V end lost 7 bases, the J end lost 4 bases, and 18 bases lay between the germline ends.

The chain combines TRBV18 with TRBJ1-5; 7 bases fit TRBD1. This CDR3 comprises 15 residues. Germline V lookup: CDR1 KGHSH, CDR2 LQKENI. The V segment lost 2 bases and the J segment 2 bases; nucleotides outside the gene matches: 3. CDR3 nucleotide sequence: TGTGCCAGCTCACCAGGAGGGGGCGGCAATCAGCCCCAGCATTTT. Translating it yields CASSPGGGGNQPQHF.

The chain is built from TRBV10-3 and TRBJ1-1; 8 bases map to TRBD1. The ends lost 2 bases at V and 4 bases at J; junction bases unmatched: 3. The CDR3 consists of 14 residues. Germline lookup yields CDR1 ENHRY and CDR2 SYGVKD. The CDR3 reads CAISERQGSTEAFF. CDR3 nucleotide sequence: TGTGCCATCAGTGAGCGACAGGGGAGCACTGAAGCTTTCTTT.

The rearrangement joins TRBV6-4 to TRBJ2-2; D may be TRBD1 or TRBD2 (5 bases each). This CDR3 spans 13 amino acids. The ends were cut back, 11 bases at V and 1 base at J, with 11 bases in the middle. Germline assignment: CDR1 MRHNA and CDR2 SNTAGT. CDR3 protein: CASRGVNTGELFF. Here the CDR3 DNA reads TGTGCCTCCCGAGGGGTGAACACCGGGGAGCTGTTTTTT.

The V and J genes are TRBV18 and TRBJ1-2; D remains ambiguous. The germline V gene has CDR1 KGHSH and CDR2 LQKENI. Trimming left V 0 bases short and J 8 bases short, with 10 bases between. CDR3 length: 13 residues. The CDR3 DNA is TGTGCCAGCTCACCACCGACCGGGTGGGGCTACACCTTC. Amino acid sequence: CASSPPTGWGYTF.

CDR3 sequence: CASSVRLGYGYTF. The CDR3 nucleotides are TGTGCCAGCAGCGTCCGTTTGGGGTATGGCTACACCTTC. The chain is built from TRBV7-2 and TRBJ1-2; no firm D call. The CDR3 has 13 amino acids. Germline-derived CDR1 and CDR2 are SGHTA and FQGNSA. V lost 5 bases and J 5 bases, leaving 12 bases between the germline ends.

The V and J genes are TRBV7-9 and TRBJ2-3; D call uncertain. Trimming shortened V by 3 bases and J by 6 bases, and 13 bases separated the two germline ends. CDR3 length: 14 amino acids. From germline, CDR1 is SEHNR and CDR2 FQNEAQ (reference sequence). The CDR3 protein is CASSLADSQDTQYF. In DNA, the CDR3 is TGTGCCAGCAGCTTGGCCGACTCGCAGGATACGCAGTATTTT. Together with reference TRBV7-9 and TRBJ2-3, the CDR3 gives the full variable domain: DTGVSQNPRHKITKRGQNVTFRCDPISEHNRLYWYRQTLGQGPEFLTYFQNEAQLEKSRLLSDRFSAERPKGSFSTLEIQRTEQGDSAMYLCASSLADSQDTQYFGPGTRLTVL.

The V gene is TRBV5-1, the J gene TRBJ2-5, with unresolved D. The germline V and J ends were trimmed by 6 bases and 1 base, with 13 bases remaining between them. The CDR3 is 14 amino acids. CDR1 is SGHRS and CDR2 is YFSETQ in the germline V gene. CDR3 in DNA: TGCGCCAGCAAGACCGGCGTGCTCCAAGAGACCCAGTACTTC. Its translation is CASKTGVLQETQYF.